This T cell receptor (beta chain) was obtained from a study of T cell repertoires in cytomegalovirus infection. Whole-study context: CMV epitopes in the study were HLA-C-restricted (recently identified) and HLA-B-restricted (well studied). Matching HLA type and CMV infection were both indicated by public TCR beta signatures.

CDR3 length equals 15 residues. CDR1 MNHEY and CDR2 SMNVEV come from the germline V gene (reference sequence). Trimming stripped 2 bases from V and 4 bases from J, with 13 bases between. To note about this clonotype: What it recognizes is unknown.

Whole-study findings and limits: Using cumulative public TCR beta family frequency, the authors identified those who carried CMV together with the relevant HLA. Dominant in the ex vivo response were TCR beta clonotypes restricted by HLA-C and specific for CMV.

TCRdb re-derived calls from the reads in MiXCR, one entry per CDR3 protein. The sample includes about 920,000 distinct CDR3 sequences, approximately 31% of them seen just once. This material consisted of cultured CD8+ T cells from PBMCs, taken from culture after CMV antigen stimulation. The V call is TRBV27, the J call TRBJ2-3; TRBD1 might be the D (6 bases). The sequence was collected from a human donor in good health (CMV status not recorded). Some clones in this sample may be carry-over from other donors' samples. The CDR3 loop is CASSLEFGGADTQYF. The CDR3 nucleotides read TGTGCCAGCAGTTTAGAGTTTGGGGGCGCAGATACGCAGTATTTT.